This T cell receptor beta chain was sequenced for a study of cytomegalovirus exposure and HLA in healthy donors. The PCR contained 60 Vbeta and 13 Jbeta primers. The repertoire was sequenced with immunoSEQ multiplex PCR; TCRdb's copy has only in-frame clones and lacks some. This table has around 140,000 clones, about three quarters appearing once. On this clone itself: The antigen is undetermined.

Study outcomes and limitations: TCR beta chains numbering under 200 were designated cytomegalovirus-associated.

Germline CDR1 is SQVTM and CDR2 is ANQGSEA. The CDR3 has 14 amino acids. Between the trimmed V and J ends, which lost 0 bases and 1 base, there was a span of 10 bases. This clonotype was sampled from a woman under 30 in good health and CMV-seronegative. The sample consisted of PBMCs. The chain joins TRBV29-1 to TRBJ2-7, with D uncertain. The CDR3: CSVEDLWASYEQYF. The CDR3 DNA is TGCAGCGTTGAAGATCTCTGGGCTTCCTACGAGCAGTACTTC.